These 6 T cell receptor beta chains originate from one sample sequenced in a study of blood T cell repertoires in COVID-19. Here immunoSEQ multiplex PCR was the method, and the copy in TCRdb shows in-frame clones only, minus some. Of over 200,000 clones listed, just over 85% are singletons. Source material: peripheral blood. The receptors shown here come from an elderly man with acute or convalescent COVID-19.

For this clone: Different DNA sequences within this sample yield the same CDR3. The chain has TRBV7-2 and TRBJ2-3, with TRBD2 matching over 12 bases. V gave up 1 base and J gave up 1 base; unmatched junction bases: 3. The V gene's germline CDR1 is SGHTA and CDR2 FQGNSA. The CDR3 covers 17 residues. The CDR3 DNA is TGTGCCAGCAGCTTAGGAGGACTAGCGGGACGCACAGATACGCAGTATTTT. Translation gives CASSLGGLAGRTDTQYF. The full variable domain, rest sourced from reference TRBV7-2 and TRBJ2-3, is GAGVSQSPSNKVTEKGKDVELRCDPISGHTALYWYRQSLGQGLEFLIYFQGNSAPDKSGLPSDRFSAERTGGSVSTLTIQRTQQEDSAVYLCASSLGGLAGRTDTQYFGPGTRLTVL.

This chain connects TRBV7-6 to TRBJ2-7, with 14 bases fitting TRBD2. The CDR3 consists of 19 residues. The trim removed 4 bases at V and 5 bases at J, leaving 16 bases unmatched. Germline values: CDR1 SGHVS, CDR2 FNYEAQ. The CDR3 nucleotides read TGTGCCAGCAGCTCCATCCCCCCCGTCGGGACTAGCGGGAGCCACGAGCAGTACTTC. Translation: CASSSIPPVGTSGSHEQYF.

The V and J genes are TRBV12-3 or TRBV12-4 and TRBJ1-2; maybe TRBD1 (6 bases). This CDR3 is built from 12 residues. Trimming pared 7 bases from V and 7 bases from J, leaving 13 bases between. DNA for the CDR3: TGTGCCAGCACCAGGACAGTTGGTGGCTACACCTTC. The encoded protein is CASTRTVGGYTF.

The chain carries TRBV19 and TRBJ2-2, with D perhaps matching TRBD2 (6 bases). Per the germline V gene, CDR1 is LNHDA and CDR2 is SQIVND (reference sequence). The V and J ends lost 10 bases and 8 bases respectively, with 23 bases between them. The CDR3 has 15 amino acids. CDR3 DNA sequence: TGTGCCACAGAATCCGGGACTCCTAACGGAGGGGAGCTGTTTTTT. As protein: CATESGTPNGGELFF. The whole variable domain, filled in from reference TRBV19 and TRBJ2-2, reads DGGITQSPKYLFRKEGQNVTLSCEQNLNHDAMYWYRQDPGQGLRLIYYSQIVNDFQKGDIAEGYSVSREKKESFPLTVTSAQKNPTAFYLCATESGTPNGGELFFGEGSRLTVL.

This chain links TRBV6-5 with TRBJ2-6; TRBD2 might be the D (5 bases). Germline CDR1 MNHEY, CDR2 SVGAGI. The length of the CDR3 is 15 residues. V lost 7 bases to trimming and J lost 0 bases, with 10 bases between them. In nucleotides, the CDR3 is TGTGCCAGCACTAGGGAGCCCTCTGGGGCCAACGTCCTGACTTTC. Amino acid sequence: CASTREPSGANVLTF.

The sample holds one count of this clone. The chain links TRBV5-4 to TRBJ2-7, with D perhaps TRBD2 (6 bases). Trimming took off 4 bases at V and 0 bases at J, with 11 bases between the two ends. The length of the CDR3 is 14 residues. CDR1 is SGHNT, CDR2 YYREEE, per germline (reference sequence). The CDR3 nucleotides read TGTGCCAGCAGCCGGCGGGACCACTCCTACGAGCAGTACTTC. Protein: CASSRRDHSYEQYF.